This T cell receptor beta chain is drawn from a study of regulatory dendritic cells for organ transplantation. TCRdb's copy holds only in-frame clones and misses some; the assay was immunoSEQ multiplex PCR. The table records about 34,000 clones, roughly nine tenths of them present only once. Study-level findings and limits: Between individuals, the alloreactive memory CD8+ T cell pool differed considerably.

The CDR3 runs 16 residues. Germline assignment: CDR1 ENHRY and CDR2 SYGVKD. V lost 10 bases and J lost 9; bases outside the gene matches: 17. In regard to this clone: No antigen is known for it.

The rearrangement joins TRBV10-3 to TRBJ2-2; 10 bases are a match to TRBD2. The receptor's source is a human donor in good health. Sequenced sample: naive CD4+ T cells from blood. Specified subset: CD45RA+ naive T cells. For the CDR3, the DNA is TGTGCCACCCACCCGGCTAGCGGGAGTCCCGCCCGGGAGCTGTTTTTT. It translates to CATHPASGSPARELFF.